These 29 T cell receptor beta chains were all obtained from the same sample, sequenced in a study of CD8+CD57+ T cells in acquired aplastic anemia. For CDR3 and TCR beta VDJ profiling, genomic DNA was the template used. One entry per CDR3 protein, called by TCRdb with MiXCR from the reads. Of approximately 180,000 distinct CDR3 sequences listed, 45% to 55% are singletons. Patients chosen for sequencing had shown CD8+CD57+ cell expansion by flow cytometry. Specimen: sorted CD4+, CD8+, or CD8+CD57+ T cells (not recorded which) from PBMCs. These receptors all come from a human donor with aplastic anemia.

This clonotype was seen repeatedly, ten times or more. V gene TRBV20-1 combines with J gene TRBJ2-7; 7 nucleotides agree with TRBD1. J lost 3 bases, V lost 6 bases, and 8 bases had no gene match. The CDR3 sequence is 13 residues long. Germline loops: CDR1 DFQATT, CDR2 SNEGSKA (reference sequence). The CDR3 DNA reads as TGCAGTGCCCTCCCGGGACAGAACTACGAGCAGTACTTC. Protein sequence: CSALPGQNYEQYF.

A single count supports this clonotype. One end of the junction fails to match germline, which may point to a read error. The chain couples TRBV25-1 to TRBJ2-7; 11 bases align to TRBD2. CDR3 length: 15 amino acids. Germline CDR1 MGHDK, CDR2 SYGVNS. The CDR3 DNA reads TGTGCCAGCAGTGAAGTGGGGACTAGCGGCTACGGGCAGTACTTC. It encodes CASSEVGTSGYGQYF.

This chain links TRBV11-2 with TRBJ1-2; a weak D match, TRBD1 (6 bases). The V and J ends lost 3 bases and 4 bases respectively, with 12 bases between them. The CDR3 consists of 14 residues. CDR1 is SGHAT and CDR2 is FQNNGV in the germline V gene. The CDR3 nucleotides are TGTGCCAGCAGCTTCGGACAGCCCGTCTATGGCTACACCTTC. This translates into CASSFGQPVYGYTF.

The V gene is TRBV2, the J gene TRBJ1-3; 7 nucleotides agree with TRBD1. The germline V gene encodes CDR1 SNHLY and CDR2 FYNNEI. After removal of 6 bases from V and 7 bases from J, the junction contained 3 bases not matched to a gene. The CDR3 totals 12 residues. The CDR3 DNA reads TGTGCCAGCAGAGGCAGGGGGAACACCATATATTTT. Its protein product is CASRGRGNTIYF.

This chain joins TRBV25-1 and TRBJ1-2; tentative D call: TRBD1 (5 bases). The V end was cut by 3 bases, the J end by 3 bases, with 17 bases between. Germline V gene lookup returns CDR1 MGHDK and CDR2 SYGVNS. The CDR3 has 16 amino acids. CDR3 protein: CASSDARGGLDYGYTF. As DNA, the CDR3 is TGTGCCAGCAGTGACGCAAGGGGTGGCTTAGACTATGGCTACACCTTC.

This clonotype appeared a few times. The chain recombines TRBV6-5 with TRBJ1-2, with D perhaps TRBD1 (5 bases). The V end was cut by 2 bases, the J end by 5 bases, with 6 bases between. CDR1 MNHEY and CDR2 SVGAGI come from the germline V gene. The CDR3 length is 12 residues. Here the CDR3 reads CASSYRGYGYTF. The CDR3 DNA follows: TGTGCCAGCAGTTACCGGGGGTATGGCTACACCTTC.

This chain uses TRBV5-1 with TRBJ2-2; 8 bases align to TRBD1. The CDR3 loop spans 19 amino acids. Losses at the gene ends were 3 bases for V and 6 bases for J; bases not matched to a gene: 19. Germline CDR1 SGHRS, CDR2 YFSETQ. CDR3 sequence: CASSSLPGQAARASGELFF. The CDR3 region has the DNA TGCGCCAGCAGCTCATTACCGGGACAGGCTGCAAGGGCATCCGGGGAGCTGTTTTTT.

This clonotype was seen only a few times. The rearrangement uses TRBV12-1 and TRBJ2-3; no DNA check was done on the table's D call, TRBD1. TRBV12-1 is classified as a pseudogene. CDR3 length: 12 amino acids. The chain's CDR3 is CASSFVRRGPSF. Here the CDR3 DNA reads TGTGCCAGCAGCTTTGTACGTCGGGGGCCCAGTTTT.

This clonotype was seen just once. The chain uses TRBV3-1 and TRBJ2-5; D gene unclear. The CDR3 is 15 residues long. Germline CDR1 LGHDT, CDR2 YNNKEL (reference sequence). V was shortened by 3 bases and J by 3 bases, with 14 bases between the two germline ends. CDR3 in amino acids: CASSQNHRTEETQYF. CDR3 in DNA: TGTGCCAGCAGCCAGAACCATAGGACGGAAGAGACCCAGTACTTC.

This clonotype was detected ten times or more. V gene TRBV12-3 or TRBV12-4 combines with J gene TRBJ1-6; no clear D gene. Trimming took 6 bases from V and 7 from J, leaving 13 bases between them. CDR3 length: 14 residues. This CDR3 reads CASRSGRENSPLHF. The CDR3 region has the DNA TGTGCCAGCAGGTCCGGACGGGAAAATTCACCCCTCCACTTT.

V usage is TRBV29-1 and J usage is TRBJ1-3; TRBD1 matches 8 bases. With V trimmed by 4 bases and J by 4 bases, 6 bases remained unmatched. The CDR3 is made up of 14 amino acids. Germline CDR1 is SQVTM and CDR2 is ANQGSEA. CDR3: CSVGTGITGNTIYF. In nucleotides, the CDR3 is TGCAGCGTTGGGACAGGGATAACCGGAAACACCATATATTTT.

The chain links TRBV9 to TRBJ1-1; TRBD1 might be the D (6 bases). The CDR3 has 15 residues. V was shortened by 4 bases and J by 4 bases, with 17 bases between the two germline ends. The germline V gene has CDR1 SGDLS and CDR2 YYNGEE. The chain's CDR3 is CASSTRTGYVTEAFF. CDR3 in DNA: TGTGCCAGCAGCACCCGCACAGGGTACGTCACTGAAGCTTTCTTT.

This chain uses TRBV15 with TRBJ1-6; 10 bases are a match to TRBD1. The CDR3 contains 16 residues. V lost 4 bases, J lost 7 bases, and 7 bases stayed unmatched. Germline CDR1 LNHNV, CDR2 YYDKDF (reference sequence). The chain's CDR3 is CATSIGQGVGNSPLHF. For the CDR3, the DNA is TGTGCCACCAGCATTGGACAGGGGGTCGGCAATTCACCCCTCCACTTT.

The rearrangement links TRBV7-2 to TRBJ1-1, with unresolved D. This CDR3 spans 10 amino acids. The germline V gene has CDR1 SGHTA and CDR2 FQGNSA. V lost 1 base to trimming and J lost 9 bases, with 3 bases between them. In DNA form, the CDR3 reads TGTGCCAGCAGCTTAGGGCAAGCTTTCTTT. This encodes CASSLGQAFF.

A word on this clonotype: The junction does not match germline at one end; this may be a read error. The rearrangement links TRBV6-2 or TRBV6-3 to TRBJ2-1, with D unresolved. Germline loops: CDR1 MNHEY, CDR2 SVGEGT. This CDR3 is built from 13 residues. CDR3 coding DNA: TGTGCCTGCAGTCAAGCCAGTTACAATGAGCAGTTCTTC. This gives the protein CACSQASYNEQFF.

The rearrangement links TRBV14 to TRBJ1-1; D not resolved. Trimming pared 0 bases from V and 0 bases from J, leaving 8 bases between. Looked up from germline, CDR1 is SGHDN and CDR2 is FVKESK. This CDR3 is built from 15 residues. The CDR3 sequence: CASSQDRLMNTEAFF. CDR3 bases: TGTGCCAGCAGCCAAGACAGACTCATGAACACTGAAGCTTTCTTT. Full variable domain (outside the CDR3, taken from reference TRBV14 and TRBJ1-1): EAGVTQFPSHSVIEKGQTVTLRCDPISGHDNLYWYRRVMGKEIKFLLHFVKESKQDESGMPNNRFLAERTGGTYSTLKVQPAELEDSGVYFCASSQDRLMNTEAFFGQGTRLTVV.

This chain connects TRBV29-1 to TRBJ2-7; either TRBD1 or TRBD2 may fit D (5 bases each). The germline V and J ends were trimmed by 1 base and 3 bases, with 13 bases remaining between them. CDR1 is SQVTM and CDR2 is ANQGSEA in the germline V gene. The CDR3 totals 14 residues. CDR3 sequence (DNA): TGCAGCGTTGAAGCCAGGGACCGAGGCTACGAGCAGTACTTC. Protein sequence: CSVEARDRGYEQYF.

This clonotype has ten or more counts. CDR3 protein: CAISVNRDFQTGELFF. CDR3 DNA: TGTGCCATCAGTGTGAACCGGGACTTCCAAACCGGGGAGCTGTTTTTT. V gene TRBV10-3 combines with J gene TRBJ2-2; D may be TRBD2 (6 bases). Germline CDR1 is ENHRY and CDR2 is SYGVKD. V was clipped by 4 bases and J by 5 bases, with 17 bases between them. This CDR3 is built from 16 residues.

Turning to this clonotype: A read error is possible here, since a much larger clone lies one base away. J is TRBJ2-2 and V is TRBV4-2, with a possible D match to TRBD2 (6 bases). CDR3 length: 14 residues. The germline CDR1 and CDR2 sequences are LGHNA and YNFKEQ. The DNA for the CDR3 is TGTGCCAGCAGAGTGGAGACGAACACCGGGGGGCTGTTTTTT. Protein product: CASRVETNTGGLFF.

This clonotype was found many times. The chain recombines TRBV11-3 with TRBJ2-1; D is unclear. Germline V CDR1 and CDR2: SGHNT, YENEEA. V shed 1 base and J shed 8 bases, with 12 bases lying between them. The CDR3 contains 14 residues. The CDR3 loop reads CASSLGPHFDEQFF. The CDR3 DNA follows: TGTGCCAGCAGCTTAGGGCCCCATTTCGATGAGCAGTTCTTC.

A few counts support this clonotype. This sequence joins TRBV27 and TRBJ2-5; D not certain. The germline V and J ends were trimmed by 0 bases and 9 bases, with 14 bases remaining between them. The CDR3 length is 14 residues. CDR1 and CDR2 (germline): MNHEY, SMNVEV (reference sequence). The CDR3 loop reads CASSLSSPQGPQYF. The CDR3 region has the DNA TGTGCCAGCAGTTTATCGAGTCCGCAAGGCCCCCAGTACTTC.

This clonotype was counted only a few times. A much bigger clone sits one base away, suggesting this may be a read error. The chain couples TRBV7-2 to TRBJ2-7, with D hard to call. Germline CDR1 reads SGHTA; CDR2 reads FQGNSA. This CDR3 spans 14 amino acids. The CDR3 DNA reads TGTGCCAGCAGCTTAGTCCACAAACCCTACGGGCAGTACTTC. As protein: CASSLVHKPYGQYF.

This clonotype was detected ten times or more. The chain has TRBV12-3 or TRBV12-4 and TRBJ1-6; D unclear. V was trimmed by 3 bases and J by 5 bases, leaving 2 bases between them. This CDR3 spans 12 amino acids. The CDR3 DNA is TGTGCCAGCAGTTTTGATAATTCACCCCTCCACTTT. Amino acid sequence: CASSFDNSPLHF.

With regard to this clonotype: The germline gene is not matched at one end of the junction; a read error may be the cause. This chain links TRBV10-3 with TRBJ1-2; D ambiguous. Germline loops: CDR1 ENHRY, CDR2 SYGVKD. There are 12 residues in the CDR3. CDR3 amino acids: CAVSEAGSGYTF. CDR3 DNA: TGTGCCGTCAGTGAAGCTGGGTCTGGCTACACCTTC.

This clonotype was found a few times. The chain recombines TRBV19 with TRBJ1-1; weak D call: TRBD1 (6 bases). Germline-derived CDR1 and CDR2 are LNHDA and SQIVND (reference sequence). CDR3 length equals 13 residues. Trimming cost V 6 bases and J 4 bases, with 12 bases left between them. The CDR3: CASRVRGGTEAFF. CDR3 bases: TGTGCCAGTAGGGTCAGGGGAGGCACTGAAGCTTTCTTT.

This clonotype was recorded many times. V usage is TRBV9 and J usage is TRBJ2-2; the D is unclear. There are 16 residues in the CDR3. Deletions cut 4 bases from V and 1 base from J, with 14 bases between. Germline V lookup: CDR1 SGDLS, CDR2 YYNGEE. CDR3 sequence reads: CASSKRQGKNTGELFF. The CDR3 nucleotides are TGTGCCAGCAGCAAACGACAAGGAAAGAACACCGGGGAGCTGTTTTTT.

V is TRBV2 and J is TRBJ2-5; 8 bases map to TRBD1. The germline V gene encodes CDR1 SNHLY and CDR2 FYNNEI. With 8 bases clipped from V and 5 bases from J, the junction kept 10 bases outside the gene matches. The CDR3 contains 14 residues. Here the CDR3 reads CASGQGRHSETQYF. CDR3 coding DNA: TGTGCCAGCGGACAGGGAAGACACTCGGAGACCCAGTACTTC.

The rearrangement links TRBV9 to TRBJ2-7, with D possibly called TRBD1 or TRBD2 (5 bases each). The germline V and J ends were trimmed by 4 bases and 2 bases, with 16 bases remaining between them. CDR1 SGDLS and CDR2 YYNGEE come from the germline V gene. This CDR3 is 15 amino acids long. The CDR3 spells CASSLNEGIPYEQYF. The DNA for the CDR3 is TGTGCCAGCAGCCTCAACGAGGGGATCCCCTACGAGCAGTACTTC.

The chain employs TRBV14 and TRBJ2-1, with 14 bases identical to TRBD2. The CDR3 loop spans 16 amino acids. With 6 bases clipped from V and 8 bases from J, the junction kept 9 bases outside the gene matches. Germline assignment: CDR1 SGHDN and CDR2 FVKESK. This CDR3 is CASSRPGLAGVYEQFF. CDR3 in DNA: TGTGCCAGCAGTCGCCCGGGACTAGCGGGAGTTTATGAGCAGTTCTTC.